This T cell receptor (beta chain) was profiled in a study of T cell responses to AZD1222 COVID-19 vaccine (dated by TCRdb to about 2021). Describing the broader study: A total of 230 to 250 trial participants underwent TCR sequencing, of whom 207 had received two doses of AZD1222 and some 25 had received two doses of the MenACWY control vaccine. Trial participants were enrolled by age into subgroups of 18-55, 56-69 and 70-plus years, and roughly 150, 30 and 60 TCR-sequenced participants, respectively, were included in these subgroups. What the study reported, not specific to this receptor: CD4 TCRs associated with the vaccine covered the entire spike protein, and the dominant responses were in regions 160-218 and 743-854. Because no day 14 peak-response samples were available, the repertoires could be characterized only after the peak T cell response. After two AZD1222 doses, both the breadth and the depth of spike-specific TCRs were significantly higher than at day 0 and than in MenACWY recipients. Conclusions about previously exposed vaccinees are limited because only five to seven AZD1222 recipients were SARS-CoV-2 seropositive at baseline. Reportedly, almost half of the unique spike-specific TCRs recognized epitopes lying outside the regions that are mutated in the B.1.351 and B.1.1.7 variants. Participants were mostly white British and included more females than males, and it was suggested by the authors that clonal diversity may have been underestimated. In the small 56-69-year group, the increase in depth fell short of significance, most likely because of low power.

Concerning this clone: Its cognate antigen has yet to be identified. Base quality data are lacking; no much larger clone is found one base away.

Trimming removed 3 bases from V and 4 bases from J, leaving 8 bases between the germline ends. From cysteine to phenylalanine, the CDR3 is 13 amino acids long. Only the CDR3 DNA is retained, 39 bases long and in frame from the first base. CDR1 is given as SGHAT and CDR2 as FQNNGV, both from the germline V gene. The CDR3 regions of human TCRbeta chains were subjected to immunosequencing. Per the original workflow: TCRs in the repertoires were compared against a reference library of SARS-CoV-2-specific TCRs that had been generated with the MIRA antigen-specificity platform. Breadth was defined as the fraction of unique TCRs that were SARS-CoV-2-associated. Depth was defined as the fraction of total T cells that were SARS-CoV-2-associated. Each spike-specific TCR was assigned to its reactive spike region and to a CD4 or CD8 class using the MIRA data. Log10-transformed breadth and depth values were compared by one-way ANOVA with Sidak's multiple comparisons tests. TCRdb retrieved this table from immuneACCESS and kept in-frame rearrangements only. Not all clones are present; in checked studies, unresolved V genes account for under half, and no reason is known for the remainder. From that table come the V and J calls and clone size; the DNA was used to work out D and trimming. The sample table contains 150,000 to 200,000 clones; only one count was recorded for around 86% of them. Less than 3% of the sample is taken by the ten largest.

The time point label here, explained by the study, means: baseline before first vaccination. Interpreted using the paper, the treatment or condition label stands for: meningococcal conjugate vaccine given as trial control. Vaccinee samples came from UK trials COV001 and COV002, including a single-blind randomized controlled phase 2/3 trial of AZD1222 (ChAdOx1 nCoV-19) in healthy adults. Trial participant PBMC samples were collected at day 0 and day 28 after the second dose for TCRbeta chain sequencing. This receptor chain uses TRBV11-2 and TRBJ2-3; the D gene cannot be resolved beyond TRBD1 or TRBD2, each matching 6 bases. This receptor was taken from an adult in good health. The specimen was peripheral blood, collected on day 0 of MenACWY control vaccination. The CDR3 region: CASSFRGADTQYF. In nucleotides, the sequence is TGTGCCAGCAGCTTTAGGGGGGCAGATACGCAGTATTTT.